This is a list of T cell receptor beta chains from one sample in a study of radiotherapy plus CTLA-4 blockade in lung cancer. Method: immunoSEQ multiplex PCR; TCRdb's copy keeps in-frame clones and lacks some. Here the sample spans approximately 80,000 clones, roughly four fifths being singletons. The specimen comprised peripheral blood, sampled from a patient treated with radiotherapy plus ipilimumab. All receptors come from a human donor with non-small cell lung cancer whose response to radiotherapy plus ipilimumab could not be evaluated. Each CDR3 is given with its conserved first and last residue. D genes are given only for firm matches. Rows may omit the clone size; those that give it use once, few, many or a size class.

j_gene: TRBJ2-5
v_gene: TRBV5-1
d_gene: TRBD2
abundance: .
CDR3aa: CASSLKAGRETQYF
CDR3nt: TGCGCCAGCAGCTTGAAAGCGGGAAGAGAGACCCAGTACTTC

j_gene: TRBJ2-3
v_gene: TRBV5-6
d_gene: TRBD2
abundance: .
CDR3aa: CASSFPPPLAGGTDTQYF
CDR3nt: TGTGCCAGCAGCTTCCCTCCTCCCCTAGCGGGGGGCACAGATACGCAGTATTTT

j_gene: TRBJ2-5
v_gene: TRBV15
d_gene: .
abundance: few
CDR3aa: CATSRYTSAVQETQYF
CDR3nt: TGTGCCACCAGCAGATACACCTCGGCGGTCCAAGAGACCCAGTACTTC

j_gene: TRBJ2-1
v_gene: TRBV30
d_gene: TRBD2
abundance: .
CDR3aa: CAWTSGAYNEQFF
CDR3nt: TGTGCCTGGACTAGCGGGGCCTACAATGAGCAGTTCTTC

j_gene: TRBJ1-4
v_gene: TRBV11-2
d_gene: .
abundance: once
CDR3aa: CASSQRGALGANEKLFF
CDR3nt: TGTGCCAGCAGCCAGCGGGGCGCGCTGGGGGCTAATGAAAAACTGTTTTTT

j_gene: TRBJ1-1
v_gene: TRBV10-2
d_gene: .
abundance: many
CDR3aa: CASSPGGSSAEAFF
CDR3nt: TGCGCCAGCAGTCCGGGTGGATCGAGCGCTGAAGCTTTCTTT

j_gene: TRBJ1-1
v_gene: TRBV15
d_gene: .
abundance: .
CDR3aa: CATSRDLGLLGEAFF
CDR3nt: TGTGCCACCAGCAGAGATTTGGGACTCCTTGGAGAAGCTTTCTTT

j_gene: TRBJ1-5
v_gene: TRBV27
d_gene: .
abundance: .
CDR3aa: CASSPSAGQGNQPQHF
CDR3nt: TGTGCCAGCAGTCCATCCGCAGGGCAAGGGAATCAGCCCCAGCATTTT

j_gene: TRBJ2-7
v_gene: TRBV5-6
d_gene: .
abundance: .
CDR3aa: CASQSRGYEQYF
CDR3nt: TGTGCCAGCCAATCTAGGGGGTACGAGCAGTACTTC

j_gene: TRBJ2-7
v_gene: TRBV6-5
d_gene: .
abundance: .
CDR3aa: CASSPDGSSYEQYF
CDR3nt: TGTGCCAGCAGTCCAGACGGGAGCTCCTACGAGCAGTACTTC

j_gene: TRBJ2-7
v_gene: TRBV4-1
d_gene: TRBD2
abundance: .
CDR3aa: CASSRLVGTRSEQYF
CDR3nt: TGCGCCAGCAGCCGCCTAGTTGGGACTAGAAGCGAGCAGTACTTC

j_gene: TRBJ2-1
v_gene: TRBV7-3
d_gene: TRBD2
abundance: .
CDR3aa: CASSLTWTSGSNEQFF
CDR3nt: TGTGCCAGCAGCTTAACGTGGACTAGCGGGAGCAATGAGCAGTTCTTC

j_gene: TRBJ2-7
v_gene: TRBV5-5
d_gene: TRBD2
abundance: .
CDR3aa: CASTGGASYEQYF
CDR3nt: TGTGCCAGCACCGGGGGGGCCTCCTACGAGCAGTACTTC

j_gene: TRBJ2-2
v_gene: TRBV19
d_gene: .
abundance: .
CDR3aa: CASSGTIRAGELFF
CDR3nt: TGTGCCAGTAGCGGGACAATTCGTGCCGGGGAGCTGTTTTTT

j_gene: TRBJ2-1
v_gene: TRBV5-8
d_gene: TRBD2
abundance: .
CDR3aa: CASSWGTSGRGEQFF
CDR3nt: TGTGCCAGCAGCTGGGGGACTAGCGGGAGGGGTGAGCAGTTCTTC

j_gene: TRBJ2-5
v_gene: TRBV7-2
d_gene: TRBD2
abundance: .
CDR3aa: CASSMGLAGGRETQYF
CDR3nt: TGTGCCAGCAGCATGGGACTAGCGGGGGGAAGGGAGACCCAGTACTTC

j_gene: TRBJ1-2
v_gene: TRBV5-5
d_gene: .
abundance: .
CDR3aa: CASSSSYSNYGYTF
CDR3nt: TGTGCCAGCAGCTCTTCCTACTCTAACTATGGCTACACCTTC

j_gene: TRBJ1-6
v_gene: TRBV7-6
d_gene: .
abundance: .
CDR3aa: CASSLDRDMRSSPLHF
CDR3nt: TGTGCCAGCAGCTTAGACCGGGATATGCGGAGTTCACCCCTCCACTTT

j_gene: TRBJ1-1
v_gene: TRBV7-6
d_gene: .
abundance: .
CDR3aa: CASSLQGFGTEAFF
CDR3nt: TGTGCCAGCAGCTTACAGGGGTTCGGCACTGAAGCTTTCTTT

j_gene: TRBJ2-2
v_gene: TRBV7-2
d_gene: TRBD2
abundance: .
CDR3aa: CASSLGPFWRGGSGELFF
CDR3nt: TGTGCCAGCAGCTTAGGCCCGTTCTGGCGGGGGGGATCCGGGGAGCTGTTTTTT

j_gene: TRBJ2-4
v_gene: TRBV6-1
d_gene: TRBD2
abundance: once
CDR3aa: CASSDIRSSGYSKNIQYF
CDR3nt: TGTGCCAGCAGTGACATTCGGTCTAGCGGGTATTCCAAAAACATTCAGTACTTC

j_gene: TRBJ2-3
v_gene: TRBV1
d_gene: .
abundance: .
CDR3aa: CTSSQETRGLGTDTQYF
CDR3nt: TGCACCAGCAGCCAGGAGACCAGGGGGCTGGGCACAGATACGCAGTATTTT

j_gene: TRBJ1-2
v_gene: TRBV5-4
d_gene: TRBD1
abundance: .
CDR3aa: CASSLGTGGAYGYTF
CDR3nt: TGTGCCAGCAGCCTAGGGACAGGGGGTGCCTATGGCTACACCTTC

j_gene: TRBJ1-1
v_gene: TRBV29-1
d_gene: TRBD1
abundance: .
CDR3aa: CSVEQGENTEAFF
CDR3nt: TGCAGCGTTGAACAGGGGGAGAACACTGAAGCTTTCTTT

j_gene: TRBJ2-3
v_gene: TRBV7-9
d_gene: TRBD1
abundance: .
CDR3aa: CASSLTGSDGTDTQYF
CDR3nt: TGTGCCAGCAGCTTGACAGGGTCAGATGGAACAGATACGCAGTATTTT

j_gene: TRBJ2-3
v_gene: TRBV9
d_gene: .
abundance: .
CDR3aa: CASSERLTDTQYF
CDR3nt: TGTGCCAGCAGCGAACGACTAACAGATACGCAGTATTTT

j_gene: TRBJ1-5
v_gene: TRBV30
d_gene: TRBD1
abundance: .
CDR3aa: CAWSYRGLQPQHF
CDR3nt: TGTGCCTGGAGCTACAGGGGGCTTCAGCCCCAGCATTTT

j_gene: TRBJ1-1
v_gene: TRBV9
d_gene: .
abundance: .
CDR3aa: CASSVTGNTEAFF
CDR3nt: TGTGCCAGCAGCGTTACAGGGAACACTGAAGCTTTCTTT

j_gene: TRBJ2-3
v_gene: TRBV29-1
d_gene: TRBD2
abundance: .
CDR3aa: CSALGLAGGQMAQYF
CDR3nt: TGCAGCGCTCTGGGACTAGCGGGGGGCCAAATGGCGCAGTATTTT

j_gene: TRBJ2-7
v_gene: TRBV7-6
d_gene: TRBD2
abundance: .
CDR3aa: CASSLFPLAGLEQYF
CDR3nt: TGTGCCAGCAGCTTATTTCCCCTAGCGGGGTTGGAGCAGTACTTC

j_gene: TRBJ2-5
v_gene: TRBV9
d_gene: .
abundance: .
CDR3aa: CASSPQEWHRTMQETQYF
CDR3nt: TGTGCCAGCAGCCCCCAGGAGTGGCACCGGACTATGCAAGAGACCCAGTACTTC

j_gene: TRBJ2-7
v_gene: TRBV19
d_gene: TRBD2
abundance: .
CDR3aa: CASSGLAYEQYF
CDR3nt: TGTGCCAGTAGTGGACTAGCCTACGAGCAGTACTTC

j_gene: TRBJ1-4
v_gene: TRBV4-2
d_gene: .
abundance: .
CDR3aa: CASSQGPQGPTNEKLFF
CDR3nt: TGTGCCAGCAGCCAAGGCCCTCAGGGTCCAACTAATGAAAAACTGTTTTTT

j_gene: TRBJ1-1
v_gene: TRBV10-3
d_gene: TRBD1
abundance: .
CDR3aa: CAIRATGGDTEAFF
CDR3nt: TGTGCCATCAGAGCGACAGGGGGGGACACTGAAGCTTTCTTT

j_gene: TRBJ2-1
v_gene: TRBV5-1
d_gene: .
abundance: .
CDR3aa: CASSLGSDNEQFF
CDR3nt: TGCGCCAGCAGCTTGGGGAGCGACAATGAGCAGTTCTTC

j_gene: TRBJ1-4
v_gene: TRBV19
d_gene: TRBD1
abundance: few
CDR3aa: CASSTTGGGEKLFF
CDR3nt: TGTGCCAGTAGTACGACAGGGGGTGGAGAAAAACTGTTTTTT

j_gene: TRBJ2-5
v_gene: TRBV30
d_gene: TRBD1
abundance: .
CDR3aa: CAWSRDRQETQYF
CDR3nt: TGTGCCTGGAGTAGGGACAGGCAAGAGACCCAGTACTTC

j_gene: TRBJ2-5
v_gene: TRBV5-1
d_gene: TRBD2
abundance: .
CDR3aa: CASSLMTSGGAYQETQYF
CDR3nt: TGCGCCAGCAGCTTGATGACTAGCGGGGGCGCGTACCAAGAGACCCAGTACTTC

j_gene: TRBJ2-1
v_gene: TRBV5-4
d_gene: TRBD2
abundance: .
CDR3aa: CASSLEAGGPGNNEQFF
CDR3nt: TGTGCCAGCAGCTTGGAAGCGGGGGGGCCTGGTAACAATGAGCAGTTCTTC

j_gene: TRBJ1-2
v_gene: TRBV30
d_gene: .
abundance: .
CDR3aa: CAWSVYGGAGYTF
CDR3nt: TGTGCCTGGAGTGTATATGGTGGGGCTGGCTACACCTTC

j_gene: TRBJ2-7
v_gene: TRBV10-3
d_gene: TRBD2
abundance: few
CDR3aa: CAISESWLGSGVYEQYF
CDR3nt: TGTGCCATCAGTGAGTCGTGGCTAGGGAGCGGGGTCTACGAGCAGTACTTC

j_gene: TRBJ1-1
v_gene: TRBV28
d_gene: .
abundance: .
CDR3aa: CASSRGRGEAFF
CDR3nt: TGTGCCAGCTCCCGCGGCAGGGGTGAAGCTTTCTTT

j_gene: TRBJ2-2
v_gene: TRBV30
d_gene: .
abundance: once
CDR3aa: CAFRDFYTGELFF
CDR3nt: TGTGCCTTCCGGGACTTTTACACCGGGGAGCTGTTTTTT

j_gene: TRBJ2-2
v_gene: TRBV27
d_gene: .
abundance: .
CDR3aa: CASSLPGTGELFF
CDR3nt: TGTGCCAGCAGTTTACCGGGGACCGGGGAGCTGTTTTTT

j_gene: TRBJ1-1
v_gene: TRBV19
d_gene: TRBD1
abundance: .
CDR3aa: CASSTEQGARPEAFF
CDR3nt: TGTGCCAGTAGTACAGAACAGGGGGCGCGGCCTGAAGCTTTCTTT

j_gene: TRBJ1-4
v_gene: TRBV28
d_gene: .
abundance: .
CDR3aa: CASIPGSGEKLFF
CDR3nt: TGTGCCAGCATTCCCGGGAGCGGGGAAAAACTGTTTTTT

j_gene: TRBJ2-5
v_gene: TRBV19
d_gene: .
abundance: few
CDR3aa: CASSQYTGVQETQYF
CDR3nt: TGTGCCAGTAGTCAATACACAGGAGTCCAAGAGACCCAGTACTTC

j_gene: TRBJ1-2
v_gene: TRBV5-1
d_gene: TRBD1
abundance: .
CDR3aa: CASSGGTGGAYYF
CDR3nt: TGCGCCAGCAGCGGAGGGACAGGGGGCGCATACTACTTC

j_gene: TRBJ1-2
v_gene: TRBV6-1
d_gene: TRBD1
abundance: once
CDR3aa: CASSERGGRAANYGYTF
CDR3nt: TGTGCCAGCAGTGAACGAGGGGGCAGGGCAGCTAACTATGGCTACACCTTC

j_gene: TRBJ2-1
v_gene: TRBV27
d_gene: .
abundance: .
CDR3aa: CASSFRFEQFF
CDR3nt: TGTGCCAGCAGTTTTCGTTTTGAGCAGTTCTTC

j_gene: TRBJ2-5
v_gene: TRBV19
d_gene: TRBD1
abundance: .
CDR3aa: CASSTGTGAPETQYF
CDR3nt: TGTGCCAGTAGTACCGGGACAGGGGCCCCAGAGACCCAGTACTTC

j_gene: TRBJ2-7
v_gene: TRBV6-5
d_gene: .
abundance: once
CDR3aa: CASSYLGSAYEQYF
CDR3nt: TGTGCCAGCAGTTACTTGGGGAGTGCGTACGAGCAGTACTTC

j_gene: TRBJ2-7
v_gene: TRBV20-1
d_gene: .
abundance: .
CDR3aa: CSARVYEQYF
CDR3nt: TGCAGTGCTAGAGTATACGAGCAGTACTTC